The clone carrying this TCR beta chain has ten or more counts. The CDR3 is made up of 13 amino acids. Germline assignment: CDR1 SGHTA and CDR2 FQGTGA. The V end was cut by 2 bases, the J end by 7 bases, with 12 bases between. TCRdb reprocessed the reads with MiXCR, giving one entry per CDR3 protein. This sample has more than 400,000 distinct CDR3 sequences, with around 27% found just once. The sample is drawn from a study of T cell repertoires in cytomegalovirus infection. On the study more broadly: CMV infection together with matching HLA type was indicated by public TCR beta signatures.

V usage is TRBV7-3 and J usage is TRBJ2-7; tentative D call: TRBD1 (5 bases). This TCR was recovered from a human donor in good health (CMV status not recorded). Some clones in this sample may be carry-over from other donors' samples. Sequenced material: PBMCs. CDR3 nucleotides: TGTGCCAGCAGCTTAGATCCCAGGGAAGAGCAGTACTTC. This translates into CASSLDPREEQYF.